This TCR beta chain is drawn from a study of CD8 T cells in ankylosing spondylitis. This clonotype has at least ten counts. The CDR3 covers 14 residues. V was shortened by 7 bases and J by 5 bases, with 18 bases between the two germline ends. Germline values: CDR1 MNHEY, CDR2 SMNVEV (reference sequence). TCRdb itself ran the 5' RACE reads through MiXCR, one entry per CDR3 protein. In the table there are roughly 250,000 distinct CDR3 sequences, over 9.5% of which are singletons. The V gene is TRBV27, the J gene TRBJ2-7, with D possibly called TRBD1 or TRBD2 (6 bases each). The sequence was obtained from a male donor with ankylosing spondylitis or in good health (not recorded which). Sequencing was performed on blood, either unsorted or a sorted T cell fraction (not recorded which). CDR3 in DNA: TGTGCCAGCACCCCAGGAAGGGGGGCCAACGAGCAGTACTTC. Protein sequence: CASTPGRGANEQYF.